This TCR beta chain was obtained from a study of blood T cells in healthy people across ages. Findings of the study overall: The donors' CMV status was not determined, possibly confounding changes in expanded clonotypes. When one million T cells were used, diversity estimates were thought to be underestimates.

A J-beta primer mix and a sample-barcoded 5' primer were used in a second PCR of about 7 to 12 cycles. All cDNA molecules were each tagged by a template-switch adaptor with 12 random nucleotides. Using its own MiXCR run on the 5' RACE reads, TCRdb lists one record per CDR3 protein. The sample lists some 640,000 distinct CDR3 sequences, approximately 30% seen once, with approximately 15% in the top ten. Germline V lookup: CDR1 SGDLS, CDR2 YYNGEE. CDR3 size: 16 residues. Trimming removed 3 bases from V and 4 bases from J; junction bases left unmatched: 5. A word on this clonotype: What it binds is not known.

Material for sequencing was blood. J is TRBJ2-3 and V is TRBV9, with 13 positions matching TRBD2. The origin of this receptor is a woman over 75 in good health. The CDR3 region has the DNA TGTGCCAGCAGCGGGACTAGCGGGAGTAATGCAGATACGCAGTATTTT. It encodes CASSGTSGSNADTQYF.